This entry lists 18 T cell receptor beta chains sequenced from one sample in a study of siplizumab effects on memory and regulatory T cells. Data came from immunoSEQ multiplex PCR; TCRdb stores just in-frame clones and leaves some out. Of about 100,000 clones in the sample, 94% were seen once. The specimen sequenced was Tregs sorted from blood. The receptors shown here come from a human donor in good health.

The V gene is TRBV5-1, the J gene TRBJ2-3; weak D call: TRBD2 (5 bases). V gave up 1 base and J gave up 2 bases, with 8 bases separating them. The CDR3 is made up of 14 amino acids. Germline CDR1 reads SGHRS; CDR2 reads YFSETQ. CDR3 sequence reads: CASSLTGTTDTQYF. The CDR3 DNA reads TGCGCCAGCAGCTTGACGGGAACCACAGATACGCAGTATTTT.

The chain has TRBV15 and TRBJ2-1, with a weak D call TRBD2 (5 bases). Germline V gene lookup returns CDR1 LNHNV and CDR2 YYDKDF (reference sequence). With 10 bases removed from V and 0 bases from J, the gap between germline ends came to 10 bases. The CDR3 spans 13 residues. The CDR3 DNA is TGTGCCATAGGAGGCCGCTCCTACAATGAGCAGTTCTTC. The encoded protein is CAIGGRSYNEQFF.

This chain uses TRBV9 with TRBJ2-1, with a possible D match to TRBD2 (6 bases). This CDR3 has 15 amino acids. V was clipped by 0 bases and J by 4 bases, with 11 bases between them. The germline gives CDR1 SGDLS, CDR2 YYNGEE. The CDR3 DNA reads as TGTGCCAGCAGCGTAGGACTAGTAAGTTACAATGAGCAGTTCTTC. It encodes CASSVGLVSYNEQFF.

This chain joins TRBV7-9 and TRBJ2-3; perhaps TRBD2 as D (6 bases). The CDR3 consists of 17 residues. Deletions cut 5 bases from V and 1 base from J, with 19 bases between. CDR1 is SEHNR and CDR2 is FQNEAQ in the germline V gene (reference sequence). As DNA, the CDR3 is TGTGCCAGCAGCCAACCCAACCGGGCTAGCGGCACAGATACGCAGTATTTT. This codes for CASSQPNRASGTDTQYF.

The chain employs TRBV9 and TRBJ2-3; TRBD2 matches at 11 bases. Germline CDR1 SGDLS, CDR2 YYNGEE. Losses at the gene ends were 2 bases for V and 1 base for J; bases not matched to a gene: 0. This CDR3 has 15 residues. CDR3 protein: CASSVGLAGTDTQYF. In DNA form, the CDR3 reads TGTGCCAGCAGCGTGGGACTAGCGGGCACAGATACGCAGTATTTT.

The chain couples TRBV27 to TRBJ1-5, with a tentative D call TRBD1 (5 bases). The CDR3 contains 15 residues. The ends were cut back, 6 bases at V and 2 bases at J, with 14 bases in the middle. The germline V gene encodes CDR1 MNHEY and CDR2 SMNVEV (reference sequence). The CDR3 nucleotides are TGTGCCAGCAGGTCCCTGGAGGGACGCAATCAGCCCCAGCATTTT. It yields the protein CASRSLEGRNQPQHF.

This chain uses TRBV29-1 with TRBJ2-6; no clear D gene. V was clipped by 6 bases and J by 0 bases, with 9 bases between them. The CDR3 consists of 14 residues. CDR1 is SQVTM and CDR2 is ANQGSEA in the germline V gene. CDR3 nucleotide sequence: TGCAGCGTAAGCGTGGGCTCTGGGGCCAACGTCCTGACTTTC. This encodes CSVSVGSGANVLTF.

The rearrangement links TRBV27 to TRBJ1-1; possibly TRBD1 for D (5 bases). CDR1 is MNHEY, CDR2 SMNVEV, per germline (reference sequence). The CDR3 runs to 15 residues. V was shortened by 6 bases and J by 0 bases, with 14 bases between the two germline ends. The CDR3 nucleotides read TGTGCCAGCAGGAACTCCCGACAGTTGAACACTGAAGCTTTCTTT. As protein: CASRNSRQLNTEAFF.

CDR3 sequence: CASLSERWVTEAFF. CDR3 DNA: TGTGCCAGTTTATCGGAAAGGTGGGTCACTGAAGCTTTCTTT. The chain recombines TRBV6-1 with TRBJ1-1; D gene unclear. With 9 bases removed from V and 4 bases from J, the gap between germline ends came to 18 bases. Germline V gene data show CDR1 as MNHNS and CDR2 as SASEGT. This CDR3 comprises 14 residues.

In its sample, this clone was seen once. This chain uses TRBV5-5 with TRBJ2-1; D is perhaps TRBD2 (5 bases). CDR1 and CDR2 (germline): SGHKS, YYEKEE (reference sequence). This CDR3 contains 14 residues. V lost 3 bases and J 7 bases, leaving 14 bases between the germline ends. DNA for the CDR3: TGTGCCAGCAGCTGGACTTCTGTGGTGAATGAGCAGTTCTTC. Translation: CASSWTSVVNEQFF.

This chain uses TRBV2 with TRBJ2-1, with D tentatively TRBD2 (6 bases). The CDR3 is made up of 15 amino acids. Germline CDR1 is SNHLY and CDR2 is FYNNEI. Trimming left V 6 bases short and J 3 bases short, with 15 bases between. The CDR3 nucleotides read TGTGCCAGCAGGGCAGAGGCGGGGTTCTACAATGAGCAGTTCTTC. The encoded protein is CASRAEAGFYNEQFF.

This sequence joins TRBV18 and TRBJ2-2, with TRBD1 matching 7 bases. The CDR3 runs 14 residues. In germline, CDR1 is KGHSH, CDR2 LQKENI. V lost 3 bases, J lost 6 bases, and 4 bases stayed unmatched. CDR3 DNA: TGTGCCAGCTCACCCCTACAGGGGCCCGGGGAGCTGTTTTTT. Its protein is CASSPLQGPGELFF.

This chain uses TRBV6-5 with TRBJ1-2, with 8 bases matching TRBD1. Germline-derived CDR1 and CDR2 are MNHEY and SVGAGI. V dropped 1 base and J dropped 7; count of bases not matched to a gene: 8. This CDR3 is 15 amino acids long. The CDR3 sequence is CASSYLDRAALGYTF. CDR3 coding DNA: TGTGCCAGCAGTTACTTGGACAGGGCGGCTCTTGGCTACACCTTC.

This clone was seen just once. The same CDR3 arises from other DNA sequences in this sample as well. V is TRBV27 and J is TRBJ1-3; D ambiguous. CDR3 length: 13 amino acids. Per the germline V gene, CDR1 is MNHEY and CDR2 is SMNVEV (reference sequence). V shed 5 bases and J shed 0 bases, with 5 bases lying between them. The CDR3 nucleotides read TGTGCCAGCAGTAGGGCCTCTGGAAACACCATATATTTT. It encodes CASSRASGNTIYF.

The chain links TRBV5-1 to TRBJ1-1; the match to TRBD1 covers 7 bases. V lost 4 bases and J lost 1; bases outside the gene matches: 13. Per germline, CDR1 SGHRS and CDR2 YFSETQ. CDR3 length: 17 residues. CDR3 DNA sequence: TGCGCCAGCAGCCCTGGGACAGAAATCAAGCGGAACACTGAAGCTTTCTTT. This sequence encodes CASSPGTEIKRNTEAFF. The whole variable domain, remainder taken from reference TRBV5-1 and TRBJ1-1, is KAGVTQTPRYLIKTRGQQVTLSCSPISGHRSVSWYQQTPGQGLQFLFEYFSETQRNKGNFPGRFSGRQFSNSRSEMNVSTLELGDSALYLCASSPGTEIKRNTEAFFGQGTRLTVV.

This chain joins TRBV7-2 and TRBJ1-4; D not certain. V gave up 4 bases and J gave up 2 bases, with 8 bases separating them. The germline V gene has CDR1 SGHTA and CDR2 FQGNSA. This CDR3 is 14 amino acids long. The CDR3 spells CASSSTRTNEKLFF. DNA of the CDR3: TGTGCCAGCAGCTCGACACGGACTAATGAAAAACTGTTTTTT.

The chain carries TRBV12-5 and TRBJ1-1, with 10 bases identical to TRBD1. The V and J ends lost 5 bases and 13 bases, in that order; junction bases with no gene match: 7. Germline CDR1 is LGHNT and CDR2 is FRNRAP. The CDR3 length is 12 residues. CDR3 DNA: TGTGCTAGTGGTGCCTCCGGGACAGGGGTTTTCTTT. Translating it yields CASGASGTGVFF.

The V call is TRBV15, the J call TRBJ2-2, with a tentative D call TRBD1 (6 bases). The CDR3 runs to 14 residues. CDR1 LNHNV and CDR2 YYDKDF come from the germline V gene (reference sequence). Trimming took off 5 bases at V and 2 bases at J, with 9 bases between the two ends. CDR3 sequence reads: CATSQQGNTGELFF. CDR3 sequence (DNA): TGTGCCACCAGCCAACAGGGTAACACCGGGGAGCTGTTTTTT. The full variable domain, with the rest looked up from reference TRBV15 and TRBJ2-2, is DAMVIQNPRYQVTQFGKPVTLSCSQTLNHNVMYWYQQKSSQAPKLLFHYYDKDFNNEADTPDNFQSRRPNTSFCFLDIRSPGLGDTAMYLCATSQQGNTGELFFGEGSRLTVL.